The next 26 T cell receptor beta chains were all read from a single sample in a study of immune characterization of retroperitoneal liposarcoma. Via MiXCR, TCRdb re-called the PCR reads, giving one row per CDR3 protein. Altogether approximately 7,000 distinct CDR3 sequences are present, almost 30% being singletons, with the ten largest covering around an eighth. Source material: blood. These receptors originate from a male donor with retroperitoneal liposarcoma.

This clonotype is medium-sized (0.01 to 0.1%). The V and J genes are TRBV7-2 and TRBJ2-3; the D gene could be TRBD1 or TRBD2 (5 bases each). The CDR3 loop spans 15 amino acids. Trimming pared 4 bases from V and 3 bases from J, leaving 14 bases between. CDR1 is SGHTA and CDR2 is FQGNSA in the germline V gene. In DNA, the CDR3 is TGTGCCAGCAGCTCGGGACCCCTGGGGACAGATACGCAGTATTTT. Its translation is CASSSGPLGTDTQYF.

The V call is TRBV29-1, the J call TRBJ2-3, with D perhaps TRBD2 (6 bases). Germline V gives CDR1 SQVTM, CDR2 ANQGSEA. Trimming shortened V by 7 bases and J by 14 bases, and 10 bases separated the two germline ends. CDR3 length: 8 amino acids. The CDR3 DNA reads as TGCAGCGCCGGGGGTCGGTATTTT. As protein: CSAGGRYF.

The chain recombines TRBV20-1 with TRBJ2-3, with 8 bases matching TRBD1. Germline trimming cut 8 bases from V and 6 bases from J; bases unmatched to any gene: 13. The CDR3 spans 14 residues. Per germline, CDR1 DFQATT and CDR2 SNEGSKA (reference sequence). The CDR3 reads CSLGGGRGPDTQYF. For the CDR3, the DNA is TGCAGTCTGGGAGGCGGCAGGGGGCCGGATACGCAGTATTTT.

With regard to this clonotype: A much larger clone is a single base away; this may be a read error. This chain links TRBV7-2 with TRBJ2-1, with 7 bases aligning to TRBD1. The J call may be in error: the DNA end matches TRBJ2-7 better. The CDR3 has 15 amino acids. Germline-derived CDR1 and CDR2 are SGHTA and FQGNSA. The CDR3 DNA reads as TGTGCCAGCAGCTCCCTCACCGACAGGGCCTACGAGCAGTACTTC. It yields the protein CASSSLTDRAYEQYF.

This clonotype was detected only a few times. V is TRBV7-9 and J is TRBJ2-5; no definite D call. CDR1 and CDR2 (germline): SEHNR, FQNEAQ (reference sequence). The CDR3 is made up of 12 amino acids. Trimming cost V 2 bases and J 5 bases, with 6 bases left between them. CDR3 sequence (DNA): TGTGCCAGCAGCTTAAGGGCTGAGACCCAGTACTTC. Residues: CASSLRAETQYF.

This clonotype was recorded a few times. This rearrangement joins TRBV6-5 to TRBJ2-3, with a tentative D call TRBD1 (6 bases). The ends were cut back, 2 bases at V and 2 bases at J, with 8 bases in the middle. Germline V CDR1 and CDR2: MNHEY, SVGAGI. The CDR3 is 14 residues long. CDR3 amino acids: CASSYRDNTDTQYF. The CDR3 coding sequence is TGTGCCAGCAGTTACAGGGACAACACAGATACGCAGTATTTT.

This clonotype was recorded at least ten times. This chain uses TRBV6-1 with TRBJ1-5; D gene unclear. The germline CDR1 and CDR2 sequences are MNHNS and SASEGT. The CDR3 runs to 17 residues. Trimming removed 2 bases from V and 0 bases from J, with 14 bases in between. The CDR3 region has the DNA TGTGCCAGCAGTGAAAGGGCCTCTAAGTATAGCAATCAGCCCCAGCATTTT. It encodes CASSERASKYSNQPQHF.

The V gene is TRBV3-1, the J gene TRBJ1-1, with 7 bases that match TRBD1. Per the germline V gene, CDR1 is LGHDT and CDR2 is YNNKEL (reference sequence). The CDR3 loop spans 14 amino acids. The junction had 4 bases not matched to a gene; V was cut back by 5 bases and J by 1 base. Here the CDR3 reads CASSAQGPNTEAFF. DNA for the CDR3: TGTGCCAGCAGCGCACAGGGGCCGAACACTGAAGCTTTCTTT.

The table lists this clonotype with a few counts. The rearrangement uses TRBV7-6 and TRBJ1-6; 11 positions match TRBD1. The V gene end was trimmed by 10 bases and the J gene end by 6 bases; junction bases not matched to a gene: 8. Germline V gene data show CDR1 as SGHVS and CDR2 as FNYEAQ. The CDR3 has 15 residues. CDR3 in amino acids: CATRLGQGVNSPLHF. CDR3 sequence (DNA): TGTGCCACTAGGCTGGGACAGGGGGTTAATTCACCCCTCCACTTT.

The chain has TRBV12-3 or TRBV12-4 and TRBJ1-1; D may be TRBD1 (5 bases). With 3 bases removed from V and 3 bases from J, the gap between germline ends came to 8 bases. This CDR3 comprises 13 residues. In DNA form, the CDR3 reads TGTGCCAGCAGTTTTACGGGGGACACTGAAGCTTTCTTT. This gives the protein CASSFTGDTEAFF.

This clonotype came up a few times. The chain couples TRBV7-2 to TRBJ1-2; D possibly corresponds to TRBD1 (5 bases). Germline CDR1 SGHTA, CDR2 FQGNSA. The CDR3 extends over 13 amino acids. V gave up 4 bases and J gave up 6 bases, with 12 bases separating them. The CDR3 is CASSSRGGDGYTF. In DNA form, the CDR3 reads TGTGCCAGCAGCTCCCGTGGAGGGGATGGCTACACCTTC.

This clonotype was seen a few times. The chain joins TRBV7-6 to TRBJ1-2; D may be TRBD1 (6 bases). V was pared by 5 bases and J by 5 bases, with 18 bases between. The CDR3 has 15 residues. The germline CDR1 and CDR2 sequences are SGHVS and FNYEAQ. In nucleotides, the CDR3 is TGTGCCAGCAGCAGAGCGACAGGAGGGGGGTATGGCTACACCTTC. Translating gives CASSRATGGGYGYTF.

As for this clonotype: An end of the junction differs from the germline gene, which may be a read error. The chain joins TRBV27 to TRBJ2-1; D is perhaps TRBD2 (6 bases). This CDR3 is built from 16 residues. Germline CDR1 is MNHEY and CDR2 is SMNVEV (reference sequence). The DNA for the CDR3 is TGTGCCAGCAGTTTATCGGGGGGTAGCTCCTACACTGAGCAGTTCTTC. Translated, it gives CASSLSGGSSYTEQFF.

This clonotype was picked up a small number of times. This chain uses TRBV5-1 with TRBJ2-7, with D perhaps TRBD1 or TRBD2 (5 bases each). Trimming stripped 2 bases from V and 2 bases from J, with 8 bases between. This CDR3 spans 13 amino acids. The V gene's germline CDR1 is SGHRS and CDR2 YFSETQ. In DNA, the CDR3 is TGCGCCAGCAGCTTCGGGACGACCTACGAGCAGTACTTC. This translates into CASSFGTTYEQYF.

By sample share, this clonotype is medium-sized. The chain employs TRBV6-6 and TRBJ2-1; TRBD2 agrees at 9 bases. The CDR3 length is 16 residues. Germline V gene lookup returns CDR1 MNHNY and CDR2 SVGAGI (reference sequence). J was trimmed by 4 bases and V by 0 bases; bases with no gene match: 4. CDR3 DNA: TGTGCCAGCAGTTACTCGCCGACTAGCGGTTACAATGAGCAGTTCTTC. This gives the protein CASSYSPTSGYNEQFF.

The chain uses TRBV7-2 and TRBJ2-1, with TRBD2 matching over 7 bases. After removal of 5 bases from V and 0 bases from J, the junction contained 16 bases not matched to a gene. The CDR3 is 19 amino acids. Germline-derived CDR1 and CDR2 are SGHTA and FQGNSA. The CDR3: CASSTKTSGRTSSYNEQFF. The CDR3 nucleotides are TGTGCCAGCAGCACCAAAACGTCCGGGAGGACGAGCTCCTACAATGAGCAGTTCTTC. Drawing the rest from reference TRBV7-2 and TRBJ2-1, the complete variable domain is GAGVSQSPSNKVTEKGKDVELRCDPISGHTALYWYRQSLGQGLEFLIYFQGNSAPDKSGLPSDRFSAERTGGSVSTLTIQRTQQEDSAVYLCASSTKTSGRTSSYNEQFFGPGTRLTVL.

This clonotype was detected only a few times. The chain recombines TRBV12-3 or TRBV12-4 with TRBJ1-2; 7 bases match TRBD1. The CDR3 length is 18 residues. V lost 2 bases, J lost 5 bases, and 17 bases stayed unmatched. The CDR3 here is CASSLMMGRGRDIYGYTF. CDR3 DNA: TGTGCCAGCAGTTTAATGATGGGGAGGGGGCGCGATATTTATGGCTACACCTTC.

The rearrangement links TRBV6-6 to TRBJ2-5; 11 nucleotides line up with TRBD1. Judging by the DNA end, TRBJ2-7 fits better; the J call may be wrong. CDR1 MNHNY and CDR2 SVGAGI come from the germline V gene (reference sequence). The CDR3 totals 16 residues. CDR3 sequence: CASSYLTGTGGYEQYF. DNA for the CDR3: TGTGCCAGCAGTTACCTTACCGGGACAGGGGGCTACGAGCAGTACTTC.

In its sample, this clonotype was seen a few times. The chain uses TRBV7-8 and TRBJ2-3; 8 bases are a match to TRBD2. Germline values: CDR1 SGHVS, CDR2 FQNEAQ. V was clipped by 1 base and J by 3 bases; unmatched bases: 6. This CDR3 contains 16 residues. The CDR3 DNA reads TGTGCCAGCAGCTTAGAGGCGGGAGGCCCGACAGATACGCAGTATTTT. Translating gives CASSLEAGGPTDTQYF. The whole variable domain, remainder taken from reference TRBV7-8 and TRBJ2-3, is GAGVSQSPRYKVAKRGQDVALRCDPISGHVSLFWYQQALGQGPEFLTYFQNEAQLDKSGLPSDRFFAERPEGSVSTLKIQRTQQEDSAVYLCASSLEAGGPTDTQYFGPGTRLTVL.

This clonotype was observed a few times. The chain couples TRBV12-3 or TRBV12-4 to TRBJ2-1, with TRBD1 matching over 7 bases. V lost 6 bases, J lost 1 base, and 9 bases stayed unmatched. The CDR3 consists of 16 residues. CDR3 sequence: CASSPTDRSSYNEQFF. DNA for the CDR3: TGTGCCAGCAGCCCGACGGACAGGTCATCCTACAATGAGCAGTTCTTC.

The sample holds many counts of this clonotype. The V and J genes are TRBV6-5 and TRBJ2-1; D tentatively reads TRBD1 or TRBD2 (5 bases each). The CDR3 sequence is 13 residues long. V was cut by 2 bases and J by 10 bases, with 12 bases left in between. Germline-derived CDR1 and CDR2 are MNHEY and SVGAGI. This CDR3 is CASSYEGQGEQFF. The DNA of the CDR3 is TGTGCCAGCAGTTACGAGGGGCAGGGAGAGCAGTTCTTC.

The genes are TRBV4-1 and TRBJ2-1; the match to TRBD2 covers 10 bases. The end of the DNA is better explained by TRBJ2-7, so the J call may be wrong. The CDR3 runs 18 residues. CDR1 is MGHRA and CDR2 is YSYEKL in the germline V gene. CDR3 sequence reads: CASSLLRPPSGSSYEQYF. CDR3 DNA sequence: TGCGCCAGCAGCCTTCTCCGCCCCCCTAGCGGGAGCTCCTACGAGCAGTACTTC.

This clonotype was seen many times. The chain carries TRBV6-1 and TRBJ2-1, with a tentative D call TRBD2 (7 bases). The CDR3 is made up of 13 amino acids. V was clipped by 6 bases and J by 10 bases, with 16 bases between them. Looked up from germline, CDR1 is MNHNS and CDR2 is SASEGT. The CDR3 spells CASSRGGADEQFF. The CDR3 nucleotides are TGTGCCAGCAGCCGCGGGGGCGCTGACGAGCAGTTCTTC.

Relative to its sample, this clonotype is medium-sized (0.01 to 0.1%). The chain carries TRBV6-1 and TRBJ2-3, with 12 bases matching TRBD2. V shed 5 bases, J shed 5 bases, and the junction held 8 bases outside the gene matches. The CDR3 covers 16 residues. CDR1 and CDR2 from the germline V gene are MNHNS and SASEGT. The CDR3 nucleotides read TGTGCCAGCAGTTCCCGACTAGCGGGAGTAGAAGATACGCAGTATTTT. Its translation: CASSSRLAGVEDTQYF.

This clonotype was counted between two and nine times. The chain recombines TRBV6-1 with TRBJ1-5; D remains unclear. CDR1 is MNHNS, CDR2 SASEGT, per germline. The CDR3 consists of 11 residues. The ends were cut back, 3 bases at V and 7 bases at J, with 4 bases in the middle. In DNA, the CDR3 is TGTGCCAGCAGTGACATCCAGCCCCAGCATTTT. Translation: CASSDIQPQHF.

The chain employs TRBV7-6 and TRBJ2-1; 13 bases line up with TRBD2. The J call may not be correct, given that the DNA end is closer to TRBJ2-7. The CDR3 extends over 15 amino acids. Germline V lookup: CDR1 SGHVS, CDR2 FNYEAQ. Here the CDR3 reads CASSLGLAGINEQYF. CDR3 sequence (DNA): TGTGCCAGCAGCTTGGGACTAGCGGGGATCAATGAGCAGTACTTC.